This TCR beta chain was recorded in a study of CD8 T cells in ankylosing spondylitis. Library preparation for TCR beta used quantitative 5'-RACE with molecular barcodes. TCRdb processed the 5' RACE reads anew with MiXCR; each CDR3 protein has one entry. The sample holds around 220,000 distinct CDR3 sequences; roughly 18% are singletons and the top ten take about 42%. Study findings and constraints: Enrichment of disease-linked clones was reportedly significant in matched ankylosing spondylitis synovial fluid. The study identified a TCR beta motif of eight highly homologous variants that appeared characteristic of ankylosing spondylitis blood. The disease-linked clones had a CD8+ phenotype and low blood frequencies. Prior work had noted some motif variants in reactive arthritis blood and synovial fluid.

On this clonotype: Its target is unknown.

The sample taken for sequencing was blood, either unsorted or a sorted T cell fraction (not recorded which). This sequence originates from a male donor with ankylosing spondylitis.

The CDR3 loop reads CASSLSPGSNQPQHF. DNA for the CDR3: TGCGCCAGCAGCTTGTCCCCGGGGAGCAATCAGCCCCAGCATTTT. The rearrangement links TRBV5-1 to TRBJ1-5; D is uncertain. Trimming shortened V by 1 base and J by 1 base, and 9 bases separated the two germline ends. Germline values: CDR1 SGHRS, CDR2 YFSETQ. This CDR3 is built from 15 residues.